This TCR beta chain was captured by sequencing in a study of preoperative IRX-2 immunotherapy in early breast cancer. The V segment lost 1 base and the J segment 4 bases; nucleotides outside the gene matches: 5. The CDR3 has 16 amino acids. CDR1 is SGHNT and CDR2 is YENEEA in the germline V gene. Treatment indicated: preoperative locoregional IRX-2 cytokine immunotherapy. Samples came from a phase Ib trial of preoperative locoregional IRX-2 cytokine immunotherapy. Assay: immunoSEQ multiplex PCR; the TCRdb copy retains only in-frame clones and omits some. The data hold 40,000 to 45,000 clones, with about 95% observed a single time. The sample holds one count of this clone.

The TCR sequence derives from a human donor with breast cancer. The chain combines TRBV11-3 with TRBJ2-1, with 9 bases lining up with TRBD2. Sequenced material: tumor tissue, taken after IRX-2 immunotherapy. CDR3 protein: CASSLGLAGQYNEQFF. The CDR3 bases are TGTGCCAGCAGCTTAGGTCTAGCGGGGCAGTACAATGAGCAGTTCTTC.